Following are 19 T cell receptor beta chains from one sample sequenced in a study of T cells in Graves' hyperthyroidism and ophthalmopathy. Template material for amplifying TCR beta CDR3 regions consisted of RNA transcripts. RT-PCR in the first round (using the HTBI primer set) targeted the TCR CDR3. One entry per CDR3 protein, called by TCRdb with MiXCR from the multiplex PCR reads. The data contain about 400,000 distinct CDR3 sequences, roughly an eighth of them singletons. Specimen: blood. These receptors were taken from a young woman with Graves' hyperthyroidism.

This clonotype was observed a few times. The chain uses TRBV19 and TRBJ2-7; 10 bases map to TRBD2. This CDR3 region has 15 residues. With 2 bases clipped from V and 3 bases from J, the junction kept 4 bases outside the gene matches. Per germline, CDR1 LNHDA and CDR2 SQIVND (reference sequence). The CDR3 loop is CASSIIAGGFYEQYF. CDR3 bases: TGTGCCAGTAGTATAATAGCGGGAGGATTCTACGAGCAGTACTTC.

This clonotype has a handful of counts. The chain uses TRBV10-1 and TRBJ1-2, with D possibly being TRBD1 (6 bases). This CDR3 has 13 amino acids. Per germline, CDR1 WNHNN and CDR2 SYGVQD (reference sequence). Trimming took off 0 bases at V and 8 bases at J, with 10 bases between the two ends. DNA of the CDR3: TGCGCCAGCAGTGAGTCGAGGGGGGAAGGCTACACCTTC. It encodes CASSESRGEGYTF.

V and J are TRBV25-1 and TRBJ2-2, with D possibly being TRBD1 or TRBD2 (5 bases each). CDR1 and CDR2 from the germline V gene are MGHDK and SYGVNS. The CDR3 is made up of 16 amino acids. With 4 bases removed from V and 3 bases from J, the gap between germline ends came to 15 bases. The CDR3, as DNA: TGTGCCAGCAGTGGGGGACCGGACACCTACACCGGGGAGCTGTTTTTT. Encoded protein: CASSGGPDTYTGELFF.

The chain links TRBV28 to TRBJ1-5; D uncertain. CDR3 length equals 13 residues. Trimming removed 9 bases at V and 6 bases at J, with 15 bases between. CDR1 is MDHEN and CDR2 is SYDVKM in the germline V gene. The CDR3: CASRLGELQPQHF. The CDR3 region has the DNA TGTGCCAGTAGGTTGGGAGAACTTCAGCCCCAGCATTTT.

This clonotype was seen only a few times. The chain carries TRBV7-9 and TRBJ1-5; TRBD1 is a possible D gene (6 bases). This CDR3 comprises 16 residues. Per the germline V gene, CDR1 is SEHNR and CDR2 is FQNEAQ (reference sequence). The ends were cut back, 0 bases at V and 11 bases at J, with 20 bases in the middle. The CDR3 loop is CASSLAVDSLTGAQHF. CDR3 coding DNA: TGTGCCAGCAGCTTAGCCGTGGACAGCCTGACTGGGGCCCAGCATTTT.

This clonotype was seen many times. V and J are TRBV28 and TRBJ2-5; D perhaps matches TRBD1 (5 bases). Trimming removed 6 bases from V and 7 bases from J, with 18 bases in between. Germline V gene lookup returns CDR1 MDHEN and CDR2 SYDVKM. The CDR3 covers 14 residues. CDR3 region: CASRMDTSEGTQYF. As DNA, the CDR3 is TGTGCCAGCAGGATGGACACGTCGGAAGGGACCCAGTACTTC.

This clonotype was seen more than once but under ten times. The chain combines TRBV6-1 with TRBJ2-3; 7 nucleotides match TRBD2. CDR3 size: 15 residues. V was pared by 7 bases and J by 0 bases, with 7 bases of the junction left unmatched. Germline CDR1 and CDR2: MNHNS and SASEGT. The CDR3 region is CASTVGGGSTDTQYF. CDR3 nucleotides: TGTGCCAGCACAGTTGGGGGGGGTAGCACAGATACGCAGTATTTT.

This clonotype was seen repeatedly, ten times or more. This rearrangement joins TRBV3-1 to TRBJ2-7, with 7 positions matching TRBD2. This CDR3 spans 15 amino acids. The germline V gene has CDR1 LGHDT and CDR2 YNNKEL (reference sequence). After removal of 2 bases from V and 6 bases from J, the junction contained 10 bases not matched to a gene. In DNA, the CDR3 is TGTGCCAGCAGCCAAATTAGCGGGCTGGGTCTCGAGCAGTACTTC. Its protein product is CASSQISGLGLEQYF.

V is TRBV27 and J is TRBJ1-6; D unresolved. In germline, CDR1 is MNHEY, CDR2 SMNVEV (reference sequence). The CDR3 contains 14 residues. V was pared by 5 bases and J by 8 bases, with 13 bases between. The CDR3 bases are TGTGCCAGCAGTCCCCGGGCCTCGCATTCACCCCTCCACTTT. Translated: CASSPRASHSPLHF.

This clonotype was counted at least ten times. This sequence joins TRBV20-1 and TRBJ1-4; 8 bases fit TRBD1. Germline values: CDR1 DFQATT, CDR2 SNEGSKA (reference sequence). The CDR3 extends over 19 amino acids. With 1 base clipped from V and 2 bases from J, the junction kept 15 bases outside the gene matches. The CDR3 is CSARVLPGQDTGTNEKLFF. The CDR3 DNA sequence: TGCAGTGCTAGAGTTTTACCGGGACAGGACACCGGGACTAATGAAAAACTGTTTTTT.

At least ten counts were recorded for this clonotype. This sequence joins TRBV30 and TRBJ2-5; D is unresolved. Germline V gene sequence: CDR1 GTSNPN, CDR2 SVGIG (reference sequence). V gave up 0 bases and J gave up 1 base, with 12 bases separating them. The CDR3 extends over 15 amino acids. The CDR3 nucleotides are TGTGCCTGGAGTGTACCCATGGTCTTCCAAGAGACCCAGTACTTC. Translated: CAWSVPMVFQETQYF.

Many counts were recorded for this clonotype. The CDR3 DNA is TGCAGTGCTAGAGATCATAGGTACACCGGGGAGCTGTTTTTT. It encodes CSARDHRYTGELFF. The rearrangement joins TRBV20-1 to TRBJ2-2; D gene unclear. Germline V gives CDR1 DFQATT, CDR2 SNEGSKA (reference sequence). This CDR3 contains 14 residues. V was trimmed by 0 bases and J by 3 bases, leaving 8 bases between them.

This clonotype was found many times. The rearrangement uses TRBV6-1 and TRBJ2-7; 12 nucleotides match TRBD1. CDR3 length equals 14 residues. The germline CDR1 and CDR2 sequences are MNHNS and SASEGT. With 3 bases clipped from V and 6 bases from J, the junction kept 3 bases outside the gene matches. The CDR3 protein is CASSEGQGASEQYF. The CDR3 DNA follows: TGTGCCAGCAGTGAGGGACAGGGGGCGAGCGAGCAGTACTTC.

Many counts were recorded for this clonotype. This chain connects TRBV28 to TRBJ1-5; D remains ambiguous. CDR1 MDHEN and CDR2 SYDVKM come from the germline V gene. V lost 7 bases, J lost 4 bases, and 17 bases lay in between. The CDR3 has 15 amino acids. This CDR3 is CASTRWGVGNQPQHF. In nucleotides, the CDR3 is TGTGCCAGCACCCGTTGGGGTGTTGGAAATCAGCCCCAGCATTTT.

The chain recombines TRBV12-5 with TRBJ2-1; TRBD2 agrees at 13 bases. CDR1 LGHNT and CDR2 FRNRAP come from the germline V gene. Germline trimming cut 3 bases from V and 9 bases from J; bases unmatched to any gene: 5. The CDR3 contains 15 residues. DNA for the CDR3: TGTGCTAGTGGTTTTTCCGGGACTAGCGGGGTTGAGCAGTTCTTC. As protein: CASGFSGTSGVEQFF.

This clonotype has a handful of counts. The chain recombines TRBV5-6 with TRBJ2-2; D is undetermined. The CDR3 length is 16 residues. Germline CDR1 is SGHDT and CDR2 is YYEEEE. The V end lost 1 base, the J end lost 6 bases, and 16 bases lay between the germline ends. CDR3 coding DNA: TGTGCCAGCAGCTTGTTTGGGATGGGGTTTCCCGGGGAGCTGTTTTTT. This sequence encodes CASSLFGMGFPGELFF.

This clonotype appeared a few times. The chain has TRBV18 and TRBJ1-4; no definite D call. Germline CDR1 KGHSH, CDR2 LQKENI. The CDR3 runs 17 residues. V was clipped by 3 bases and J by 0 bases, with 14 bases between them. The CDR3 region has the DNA TGTGCCAGCTCACCCCCGGGAGGGATTCCAACTAATGAAAAACTGTTTTTT. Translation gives CASSPPGGIPTNEKLFF.

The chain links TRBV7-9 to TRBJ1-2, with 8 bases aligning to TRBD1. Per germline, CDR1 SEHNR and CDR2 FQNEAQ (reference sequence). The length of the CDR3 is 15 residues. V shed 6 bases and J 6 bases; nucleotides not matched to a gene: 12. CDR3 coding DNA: TGTGCCAGCAGGGGGAAGGCGGACAGGGAGGATGGCTACACCTTC. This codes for CASRGKADREDGYTF.

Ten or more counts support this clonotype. The CDR3 reads CATSRRDKLAGVWEQYF. The DNA for the CDR3 is TGTGCCACCAGCAGACGCGACAAACTAGCGGGAGTCTGGGAGCAGTACTTC. The V call is TRBV15, the J call TRBJ2-7; TRBD2 matches at 11 bases. Germline V lookup: CDR1 LNHNV, CDR2 YYDKDF (reference sequence). V lost 2 bases and J lost 7; bases outside the gene matches: 13. This CDR3 contains 17 residues.